Listed below are T cell receptor beta chains from one sample, sequenced in a study of blood T cell repertoires in COVID-19. Assay used: immunoSEQ multiplex PCR; TCRdb lists only in-frame clones, some missing. The sample gives around 70,000 clones, 70% to 80% of which show up once; about 25% is in the top ten. The sample was peripheral blood. The receptor source for this set is a human donor in a cohort sampled during active COVID-19. Both conserved end residues are part of each CDR3. Each record gives: V gene, D gene, J gene, CDR3 protein, CDR3 DNA. The D gene is left open where the match is weak.

TRBV7-8,NA,TRBJ2-7,CASSLGTPRGSYEQYF,TGTGCCAGCAGCCTCGGGACACCCCGGGGCTCCTACGAGCAGTACTTC
TRBV20-1,TRBD2,TRBJ2-3,CSASGLAGSTDTQYF,TGCAGTGCTAGTGGACTAGCGGGAAGCACAGATACGCAGTATTTT
TRBV9,NA,TRBJ1-4,CASSPKRGTGEKLFF,TGTGCCAGCAGCCCGAAACGGGGGACGGGTGAAAAACTGTTTTTT
TRBV20-1,NA,TRBJ2-2,CSASPALELAGELFF,TGCAGTGCTAGTCCGGCGCTAGAGTTGGCCGGGGAGCTGTTTTTT
TRBV15,TRBD1,TRBJ1-2,CATSRGGQGAGGYTF,TGTGCCACCAGCAGAGGAGGACAGGGGGCGGGTGGCTACACCTTC
TRBV5-8,TRBD2,TRBJ2-5,CASSLAPGIGGVETQYF,TGTGCCAGCAGCTTGGCCCCCGGGATCGGGGGGGTAGAGACCCAGTACTTC
TRBV4-2,TRBD1,TRBJ1-2,CASSQEGTGVYGYTF,TGTGCCAGCAGCCAAGAAGGGACAGGGGTTTATGGCTACACCTTC
TRBV28,NA,TRBJ1-2,CASSLTGSFYGYTF,TGTGCCAGCAGTTTGACAGGTTCTTTTTATGGCTACACCTTC
TRBV6-5,NA,TRBJ2-7,CACGVVGDEQYF,TGTGCCTGCGGGGTGGTAGGTGACGAGCAGTACTTC
TRBV23-1,TRBD2,TRBJ2-5,CASTKGGLGETQYF,TGCGCCAGCACCAAAGGGGGACTAGGCGAGACCCAGTACTTC
TRBV7-9,NA,TRBJ1-3,CASSLDATGNTIYF,TGTGCCAGCAGCTTAGACGCAACGGGGAACACCATATATTTT
TRBV29-1,NA,TRBJ1-2,CSDGGGLMGYTF,TGCAGCGACGGGGGGGGCCTAATGGGCTACACCTTC